There are a few counts of the clone carrying this TCR beta chain. The antigen remains unidentified. The data originate from a study of beta chain features in type 1 diabetes. Study-level information: All samples together contributed more than 90,000,000 sorted cells for examination. Regarding the study as a whole: Patients with Type 1 diabetes showed moderately but significantly shorter TCRB CDR3s in all four CD4+ subsets. A greater similarity of naive, central memory and Treg TCRB repertoires was seen among patients than among healthy donors.

Reverse transcription of all isolated RNA meant that expressed TCRB transcripts were sequenced. Data came from immunoSEQ multiplex PCR; TCRdb stores just in-frame clones and leaves some out. The sample lists 100,000 to 150,000 clones, about 15% occurring once. Losses at the gene ends were 5 bases for V and 0 bases for J; bases not matched to a gene: 3. The CDR3 spans 15 residues. In germline, CDR1 is SGHTA, CDR2 FQGNSA. The receptor was derived from a man aged 25-40 years with type 1 diabetes. The sample was central memory CD4+ T cells from blood. V is TRBV7-2 and J is TRBJ2-7, with 11 bases matching TRBD2. CDR3: CASSQGLAASYEQYF. The DNA of the CDR3 is TGTGCCAGCAGCCAGGGACTAGCGGCCTCCTACGAGCAGTACTTC.